This T cell receptor beta chain was sequenced in a study of blood T cells in healthy people across ages (dated by TCRdb to about 2015). For the wider study: In model experiments, roughly one uniquely barcoded TCR beta cDNA molecule per two T cells was captured by template switching. The donors were split into four age groups: young (average about 16 years), middle-aged (roughly 39), aged (more than 60) and long-lived (approximately 89). Two additional independent replicas of 1 million unique cDNA reads from the same blood draw were analyzed for two donors (one aged 18 to 30 and one aged 80 or older). Using deep sequencing normalized with unique cDNA molecular identifiers, the study measured how TCR beta repertoire diversity changes with age.

The paper as a whole reports these results and caveats: Estimates of total diversity based on one million sequenced T cells were considered lower bounds and underestimates. The long-lived group showed more naive CD4+ T cells, fewer expanded clones and increased TCR diversity than the aged group, suggesting age selection. Observed TCR beta diversity correlated strongly with the percentage of naive T cells measured by flow cytometry. Bulk unsorted PBMC profiling prevented conclusive comparison of naive and antigen-experienced compartments. Observed TCR beta diversity per million T cells fell roughly linearly with age, and a significant reduction was already apparent by age roughly 41. Because the CMV infection status of the donors was unknown, age-related changes in expanded clonotypes may potentially have been confounded.

Systemically healthy Caucasian individuals from Russia, over 30 in total and aged about 6 to 100 years, were included as donors. Roughly 10 milliliters of peripheral blood were collected from each donor into EDTA-treated Vacutainer tubes. Ficoll-Paque density-gradient centrifugation was used to isolate PBMCs, with at least 6.5 million obtained per sample. Total RNA was extracted from PBMCs with Trizol reagent, with at least 6 micrograms obtained per sample. The percentages of naive CD45RAhigh/CD27high T cells were determined by flow cytometry on a PBMC aliquot from every donor. Library preparation employed 5' RACE. The listed sequencing device is Illumina HiSeq 2500. A second PCR of roughly 6 to 12 cycles was performed with a sample-barcoded 5' primer and a J-beta primer mix. A unique molecular identifier was introduced onto each TCR beta cDNA molecule by a template-switch 5' adaptor carrying 12 random nucleotides. At least 2.5 million CDR3-containing paired-end reads were obtained from each sample. All of the RNA was converted into first-strand cDNA using the Mint cDNA synthesis kit, with a TRBC-specific oligonucleotide serving as the primer. Following uracil-DNA glycosylase treatment, a first 18-cycle PCR with universal primers M1SS and BC2_uni_R was performed on all cDNA. As for the original processing: For normalization, 1 million high-quality reads were randomly selected from each sample, with every read carrying a distinct molecular identifier. Instead of being binned into consensus sequences, reads that shared molecular identifiers were thrown out. CDR3 identification, clonotype clustering and error correction used MiTCR with a Q25 quality threshold and the strictest error-elimination algorithm. A nonparametric unseen species model using Euler transformation provided a lower-bound estimate of total TCR beta diversity. Using fastp trimming at Q25 and MiXCR clonotype assembly, TCRdb reanalyzed the public sequencing data and kept in-frame beta chains. Rows merge per CDR3 protein into single entries with the most common DNA and genes. For this entry, the V and J calls and clone size follow TCRdb and not the study's own pipeline. The table for this sample lists fewer than 800,000 distinct CDR3 sequences; about 25% of them were counted only once. Together, the top ten hold more than 7.5% of the sample.

In its sample, this clonotype was seen many times. There is no known antigen for this receptor. Qualities for individual bases were not recorded, and no much larger clone is one base off. The trim is 5 bases for V and 6 bases for J, with a gap of 14 bases between the germline ends. From its cysteine to its phenylalanine, the CDR3 spans 14 amino acids. Just the 42-base CDR3 DNA is kept, in frame starting at base 1. The CDR1 and CDR2 encoded by the germline V gene are SGHTA and FQGNSA. The same data also contributed to another study, on T cells of mothers and their children. The second paper states: Donors were nine systemically healthy Caucasian individuals: three mothers and their six children. cDNA synthesis consumed the entire amount of extracted RNA, loaded at approximately 1.6 ug RNA in each 15 ul reaction. Sample barcodes and 2-4 random nucleotides were added via the M1S primer in the second PCR. Over 8 million TCR beta CDR3 reads were obtained for each mother, and 2.5 million to 3.5 million reads were obtained for each child. Thymic selection shapes the output of TCR recombination in a similar way in related and unrelated pairs, and inherited differences have a minor effect. Normalized repertoire overlap was always found to be slightly, but never significantly, higher in related mother-child pairs than in unrelated mother-child pairs. With a sensitivity of about 100 clones per million clonotypes, no persistent microchimeric T cell clones were detected. Deep NGS was used in the study to compare the TCR beta repertoires of mothers and children and to look for features that separate related mother-child pairs from unrelated individuals. Mothers averaged roughly 40 +/- 4 years of age and children averaged approximately 11 +/- 4 years. Libraries were sequenced on Illumina HiSeq 2000 with 100+100 nt paired-end reads after adapter ligation with NEBNext reagents. To prevent cross-contamination, the mother and child libraries were prepared one month apart and sequenced in separate runs. For each donor, between 500,000 and 2,000,000 distinct TCR beta clonotypes were identified. Naive TCR beta clonotypes were estimated from low-frequency clonotypes matched to each donor's FACS-determined naive share, without sorting.

In this chain, TRBV7-2 is recombined with TRBJ2-1; TRBD1 is perhaps the D gene, given 5 matching bases. This sequence originates from a boy aged 5-17 years in good health. Source material: blood. The DNA is TGTGCCAGCAGCCTTACCAGGGTTGGCAATGAGCAGTTCTTC. Its translation is CASSLTRVGNEQFF.